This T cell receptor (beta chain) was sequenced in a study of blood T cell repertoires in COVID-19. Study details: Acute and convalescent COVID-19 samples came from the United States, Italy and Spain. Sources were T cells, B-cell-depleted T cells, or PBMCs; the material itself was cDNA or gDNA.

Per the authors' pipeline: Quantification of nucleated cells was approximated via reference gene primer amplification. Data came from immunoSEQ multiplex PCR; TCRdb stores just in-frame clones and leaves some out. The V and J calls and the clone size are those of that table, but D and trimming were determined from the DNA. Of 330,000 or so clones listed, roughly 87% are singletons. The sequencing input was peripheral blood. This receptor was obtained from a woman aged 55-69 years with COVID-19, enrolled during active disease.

As DNA, the CDR3 is TGTGCCAGCAGTCTAAACTATGGCTACACCTTC. It translates to CASSLNYGYTF. The chain links TRBV28 to TRBJ1-2; no clear D gene. The CDR3 covers 11 residues. V was pared by 5 bases and J by 2 bases, with 3 bases between. Per the germline V gene, CDR1 is MDHEN and CDR2 is SYDVKM.